Below, 17 T cell receptor beta chains from the same sample are listed, as sequenced in a study of blood T cell repertoires in COVID-19. The repertoire was sequenced with immunoSEQ multiplex PCR; TCRdb's copy has only in-frame clones and lacks some. The sample yields hundreds of thousands of clones, roughly 80% seen once. Source material: peripheral blood. All receptors derive from a woman aged 50 to 60 with active or convalescent COVID-19.

The rearrangement joins TRBV18 to TRBJ1-2; no reliable D call. The V end was cut by 1 base, the J end by 3 bases, with 6 bases between. The CDR3 extends over 13 amino acids. The germline V gene has CDR1 KGHSH and CDR2 LQKENI. This chain's CDR3 is CASSPLADYGYTF. The CDR3, as DNA: TGTGCCAGCTCACCACTGGCTGACTATGGCTACACCTTC.

This clone came up many times. The sample contains more than one DNA sequence encoding this CDR3. V gene TRBV6-1 combines with J gene TRBJ1-2; D might be TRBD1 (5 bases). There are 13 residues in the CDR3. Between the trimmed V and J ends, which lost 2 bases and 4 bases, there was a span of 8 bases. Germline CDR1 and CDR2: MNHNS and SASEGT. The CDR3 is CASSEQGAYGYTF. The CDR3 nucleotides read TGTGCCAGCAGTGAACAGGGTGCCTATGGCTACACCTTC.

This clone was detected once. This chain connects TRBV28 to TRBJ1-2, with D tentatively TRBD1 (6 bases). Germline CDR1 is MDHEN and CDR2 is SYDVKM. The CDR3 is 15 residues long. Trimming removed 3 bases at V and 4 bases at J, with 15 bases between. DNA for the CDR3: TGTGCCAGCAGTTTCGCAGGGGTCCCCTCCTATGGCTACACCTTC. It translates to CASSFAGVPSYGYTF.

V is TRBV28 and J is TRBJ1-1; D is unclear. Trimming pared 2 bases from V and 1 base from J, leaving 14 bases between. The germline V gene encodes CDR1 MDHEN and CDR2 SYDVKM. There are 16 residues in the CDR3. CDR3 protein: CASSLAQWRRNTEAFF. In DNA, the CDR3 is TGTGCCAGCAGTTTAGCCCAGTGGCGGCGGAACACTGAAGCTTTCTTT.

The chain is built from TRBV7-8 and TRBJ1-5; TRBD1 matches at 7 bases. V shed 1 base, J shed 7 bases, and the junction held 7 bases outside the gene matches. CDR1 is SGHVS, CDR2 FQNEAQ, per germline. This CDR3 comprises 15 residues. This CDR3 reads CASSLVGGPGQPQHF. The CDR3 DNA sequence: TGTGCCAGCAGCTTAGTAGGGGGCCCGGGGCAGCCCCAGCATTTT.

This clone was observed a few times. The V call is TRBV7-9, the J call TRBJ1-2, with TRBD1 matching over 9 bases. Per the germline V gene, CDR1 is SEHNR and CDR2 is FQNEAQ (reference sequence). V was clipped by 6 bases and J by 2 bases; unmatched bases: 4. CDR3 length: 14 residues. The CDR3 is CASSPGQGNYGYTF. The CDR3 nucleotides are TGTGCCAGCAGTCCCGGACAGGGGAACTATGGCTACACCTTC. The entire variable domain, with the rest obtained from reference TRBV7-9 and TRBJ1-2, is as follows: DTGVSQNPRHKITKRGQNVTFRCDPISEHNRLYWYRQTLGQGPEFLTYFQNEAQLEKSRLLSDRFSAERPKGSFSTLEIQRTEQGDSAMYLCASSPGQGNYGYTFGSGTRLTVV.

The CDR3 DNA reads TGCGCCAGCAGAACGGGAGGCTACAATGAGCAGTTCTTC. This translates into CASRTGGYNEQFF. The rearrangement joins TRBV5-1 to TRBJ2-1, with TRBD2 matching over 7 bases. Germline lookup yields CDR1 SGHRS and CDR2 YFSETQ. The CDR3 contains 13 residues. V was pared by 5 bases and J by 3 bases, with 2 bases of the junction left unmatched. Variable domain in full (rest from reference TRBV5-1 and TRBJ2-1): KAGVTQTPRYLIKTRGQQVTLSCSPISGHRSVSWYQQTPGQGLQFLFEYFSETQRNKGNFPGRFSGRQFSNSRSEMNVSTLELGDSALYLCASRTGGYNEQFFGPGTRLTVL.

This clone appeared a few times. In nucleotides, the CDR3 is TGTGCCACCACCAAGAGCGGGGCAGAGAGCTCTGGGGCCAACGTCCTGACTTTC. Protein sequence: CATTKSGAESSGANVLTF. The V gene is TRBV15, the J gene TRBJ2-6, with TRBD2 matching over 7 bases. The germline gives CDR1 LNHNV, CDR2 YYDKDF (reference sequence). V dropped 7 bases and J dropped 0; count of bases not matched to a gene: 12. There are 18 residues in the CDR3.

The table lists this clone with a count of one. V is TRBV12-5 and J is TRBJ2-7, with a tentative D call TRBD2 (6 bases). CDR1 and CDR2 (germline): LGHNT, FRNRAP. The CDR3 is 15 amino acids. V lost 7 bases and J lost 2, with 18 bases in between. For the CDR3, the DNA is TGTGCTAGTGCCTTGGAGCACGGGAGCCCCTACGAGCAGTACTTC. It specifies CASALEHGSPYEQYF.

V gene TRBV6-5 combines with J gene TRBJ2-5, with TRBD1 matching over 10 bases. The CDR3 runs 14 residues. Unmatched junction bases numbered 2, after V lost 6 bases and J lost 1 base. The V gene's germline CDR1 is MNHEY and CDR2 SVGAGI. CDR3 nucleotide sequence: TGTGCCAGCAGGGGACAGGGGTTCCAAGAGACCCAGTACTTC. The encoded protein is CASRGQGFQETQYF.

This clone appeared a single time. The V and J genes are TRBV19 and TRBJ2-7; D remains ambiguous. V lost 1 base and J 7 bases, leaving 11 bases between the germline ends. The CDR3 sequence is 13 residues long. Germline V gene data show CDR1 as LNHDA and CDR2 as SQIVND (reference sequence). As DNA, the CDR3 is TGTGCCAGTAGTATAGGAATCGGGTGGGAGCAGTACTTC. It codes for CASSIGIGWEQYF.

The rearrangement joins TRBV5-1 to TRBJ2-2; TRBD2 agrees at 9 bases. CDR3 size: 16 residues. The trim removed 4 bases at V and 5 bases at J, leaving 9 bases unmatched. Per germline, CDR1 SGHRS and CDR2 YFSETQ. The CDR3 region has the DNA TGCGCCAGCAGCGTCCTAGGGCTAGCGGGAACCGGGGAGCTGTTTTTT. The encoded protein is CASSVLGLAGTGELFF.

A few counts support this clone. The CDR3 protein is CASSEGRSNSPLHF. Written as DNA, the CDR3 is TGCGCCAGCAGTGAGGGGAGATCTAATTCACCCCTCCACTTT. The V gene is TRBV10-1, the J gene TRBJ1-6; D is uncertain. The CDR3 has 14 residues. Trimming removed 2 bases from V and 6 bases from J, with 8 bases in between. Germline CDR1 is WNHNN and CDR2 is SYGVQD (reference sequence).

About this clone itself: Different DNA sequences within this sample yield the same CDR3. The chain recombines TRBV30 with TRBJ2-3; maybe TRBD2 (6 bases). The germline CDR1 and CDR2 sequences are GTSNPN and SVGIG (reference sequence). Trimming stripped 0 bases from V and 0 bases from J, with 7 bases between. The CDR3 length is 14 residues. The CDR3: CAWSVSGSTDTQYF. CDR3 coding DNA: TGTGCCTGGAGTGTCAGCGGGAGCACAGATACGCAGTATTTT.

This chain uses TRBV7-6 with TRBJ1-4, with 8 bases that match TRBD1. Germline CDR1 and CDR2: SGHVS and FNYEAQ. The V and J ends lost 5 bases and 8 bases, in that order; junction bases with no gene match: 10. This CDR3 comprises 15 residues. The CDR3 region has the DNA TGTGCCAGCAGCCCCCGGACAGGGAAGGGAGAAAAACTGTTTTTT. This sequence encodes CASSPRTGKGEKLFF. Using reference TRBV7-6 and TRBJ1-4 for the parts outside the CDR3, the full variable domain is GAGVSQSPRYKVTKRGQDVALRCDPISGHVSLYWYRQALGQGPEFLTYFNYEAQQDKSGLPNDRFSAERPEGSISTLTIQRTEQRDSAMYRCASSPRTGKGEKLFFGSGTQLSVL.

The chain joins TRBV5-1 to TRBJ1-1, with 7 bases matching TRBD1. The CDR3 has 13 residues. J was trimmed by 8 bases and V by 6 bases; bases with no gene match: 10. Germline CDR1 SGHRS, CDR2 YFSETQ. CDR3 loop: CASTYAGTAEAFF. CDR3 in DNA: TGCGCCAGCACCTATGCCGGGACAGCAGAAGCTTTCTTT.

This chain links TRBV9 with TRBJ1-1; D not resolved. Trimming removed 0 bases from V and 0 bases from J, with 6 bases in between. The CDR3 spans 14 residues. CDR1 and CDR2 from the germline V gene are SGDLS and YYNGEE. The DNA for the CDR3 is TGTGCCAGCAGCGTAGGTAGCATGAACACTGAAGCTTTCTTT. Protein: CASSVGSMNTEAFF.